This is a list of T cell receptor beta chains from one sample in a study of shared clonotypes between healthy human individuals. Repertoires were generated with immunoSEQ multiplex PCR, while TCRdb's copy carries only in-frame clones and drops some. In the table there are around 1.4 million clones, 98% of which are singletons. Sequenced input: naive CD4+ T cells sorted from blood. The receptors shown here come from a man younger than 40 in good health. Both conserved end residues are part of each CDR3. The order of the fields is D gene, J gene, V gene, CDR3 protein. D genes are given only for firm matches.

. TRBJ2-1 TRBV2 CASDPAGRIGLVGNEQFF
. TRBJ1-2 TRBV19 CASSDQPNYGYTF
. TRBJ2-2 TRBV2 CASLEASNTGELFF
. TRBJ2-5 TRBV27 CASSVGFLGQETQYF
. TRBJ2-3 TRBV5-1 CASRRDLLFRDTQYF
. TRBJ2-5 TRBV10-3 CAISEGSRPNF
TRBD1 TRBJ2-6 TRBV14 CASSPNRGRITGANVLTF
TRBD2 TRBJ2-1 TRBV7-9 CASSPFGSGISYNEQFF
. TRBJ2-7 TRBV28 CASSWDTWAYEQYF
. TRBJ1-2 TRBV14 CASSQEDRRYGYTF
TRBD1 TRBJ1-4 TRBV10-3 CAISMTGTNEKLFF
. TRBJ2-3 TRBV19 CASSMDLTDTQYF
. TRBJ1-1 TRBV19 CASTLGDTEAFF
. TRBJ1-5 TRBV4-3 CASSQQLGDNQPQHF
. TRBJ2-2 TRBV18 CASSPSRINTGELFF
. TRBJ1-5 TRBV27 CASSLIQGGQPQHF
. TRBJ2-3 TRBV19 CASSREGVGGTDTQYF
. TRBJ1-5 TRBV6-6 CASSYSQEGSDQPQHF
. TRBJ2-3 TRBV7-2 CASSLVPDTRTDTQYF
. TRBJ2-7 TRBV7-2 CASSLGGSILYEQYF
. TRBJ1-2 TRBV19 CASSIDRVDGYTF
TRBD1 TRBJ2-5 TRBV18 CASSPYPGQGRETQYF
. TRBJ1-2 TRBV7-9 CASSLLRDVGGYTF
TRBD2 TRBJ2-1 TRBV27 CASSSRLAGDEQFF
. TRBJ1-2 TRBV6-5 CASSYSFFGAGYTF
. TRBJ1-5 TRBV5-8 CASSPGQFNQPQHF
. TRBJ2-5 TRBV15 CATSRAPTGDQETQYF
TRBD2 TRBJ2-2 TRBV7-9 CASSSGLAGDRVELFF
TRBD2 TRBJ2-3 TRBV9 CASSLGLVVADTQYF
. TRBJ2-5 TRBV7-3 CASSFTASYQETQYF
. TRBJ2-1 TRBV20-1 CSAKTNNEQFF
. TRBJ2-7 TRBV15 CATSRGLNTVEQYF
. TRBJ1-5 TRBV5-5 CASSLVWENQSQHF
TRBD2 TRBJ2-3 TRBV10-3 CAISAGRAVGTDTQYF
. TRBJ2-3 TRBV28 CASSLVDTQYF
. TRBJ2-1 TRBV28 CASSKYVIRGNEQFF
. TRBJ2-3 TRBV10-1 CASSESGAGTPDTQYF
TRBD2 TRBJ2-3 TRBV11-3 CASSLGTSGRTDTQYF
. TRBJ2-7 TRBV6-5 CASSYEAGSYEQYF
. TRBJ1-3 TRBV19 CASSIVRDGSSGNTIYF
. TRBJ2-7 TRBV27 CASSIPRQWVPRWVCYEQYF
. TRBJ1-3 TRBV7-8 CASSLVSRSSGNTIYF
TRBD2 TRBJ2-3 TRBV7-7 CASSLGTSLRTDTQYF
. TRBJ2-7 TRBV5-8 CASSLVGVVRYEQYF
. TRBJ1-1 TRBV16 CASSPLTGRNTEAFF
TRBD1 TRBJ2-3 TRBV6-5 CASSRDRGDTQYF
. TRBJ2-5 TRBV18 CASSPLGTLREETQYF
TRBD1 TRBJ2-7 TRBV5-1 CASSRLDRESYEQYF
TRBD2 TRBJ2-1 TRBV10-3 CAISESSSGSPYNEQFF
TRBD1 TRBJ2-6 TRBV18 CASSRGQGRISGANVLTF
TRBD1 TRBJ1-1 TRBV4-3 CASSNRGRSEAFF
. TRBJ2-7 TRBV5-4 CASSSGTPEGYEQYF
TRBD2 TRBJ2-7 TRBV6-5 CASSWASGRGNEQYF